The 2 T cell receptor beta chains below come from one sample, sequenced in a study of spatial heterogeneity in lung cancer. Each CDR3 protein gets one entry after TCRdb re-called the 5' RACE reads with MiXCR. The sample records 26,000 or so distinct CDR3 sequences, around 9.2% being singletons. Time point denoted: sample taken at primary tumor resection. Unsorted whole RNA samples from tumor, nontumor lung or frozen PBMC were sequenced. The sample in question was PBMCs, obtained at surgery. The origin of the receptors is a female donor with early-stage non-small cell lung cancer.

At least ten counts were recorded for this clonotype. CDR3 residues: CASSLAGQGRDEQFF. The CDR3 DNA is TGCGCCAGCAGCTTGGCGGGACAGGGAAGAGATGAGCAGTTCTTC. The gene calls are TRBV5-1 and TRBJ2-1; TRBD1 aligns across 9 bases. Germline trimming cut 0 bases from V and 8 bases from J; bases unmatched to any gene: 6. Per the germline V gene, CDR1 is SGHRS and CDR2 is YFSETQ. The CDR3 spans 15 residues.

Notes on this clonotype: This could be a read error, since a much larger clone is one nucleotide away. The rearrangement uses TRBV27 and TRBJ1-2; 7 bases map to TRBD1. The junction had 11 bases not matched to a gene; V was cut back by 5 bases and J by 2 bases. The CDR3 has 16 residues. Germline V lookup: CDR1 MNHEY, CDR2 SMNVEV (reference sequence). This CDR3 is CASSLSGTVTNYGYTF. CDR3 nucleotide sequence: TGTGCCAGCAGTCTCTCCGGGACAGTGACAAACTATGGCTACACCTTC.